This T cell receptor beta chain was captured by sequencing in a study of glioma-infiltrating T cells. On this clonotype itself: The antigen is not known.

Using RNA template, CDR3s of TCR alpha and beta were amplified with iRepertoire arm-PCR. Tissue mRNA or PBMC total RNA, about 90-400 ng, went into one-step reverse transcription and amplification. TCRdb re-called the multiplex PCR reads with MiXCR, one entry per CDR3 protein. The table includes about 140,000 distinct CDR3 sequences, roughly 43% detected once. Findings and caveats of the study: Gliomas, especially low-grade, showed above-expected tissue-blood divergence; non-neoplastic patients showed below. Only very few CDR3 sequences appeared in both tissue and blood.

Between the trimmed V and J ends, which lost 2 bases and 4 bases, there was a span of 9 bases. The CDR3 totals 13 residues. CDR1 and CDR2 (germline): MNHNS, SASEGT. The chain is built from TRBV6-1 and TRBJ2-7; no definite D call. The sequencing input was glioma tissue, nonneoplastic brain tissue, or PBMCs (not recorded which). The receptor comes from a human donor with low-grade glioma or glioblastoma, undergoing nonglioma brain surgery, or in good health (not recorded which). The CDR3 protein is CASSELEGYEQYF. The CDR3, as DNA: TGTGCCAGCAGTGAATTAGAAGGTTACGAGCAGTACTTC.